This TCR beta chain was observed in a study of shared clonotypes between healthy human individuals. TCRdb's copy holds only in-frame clones and misses some; the assay was immunoSEQ multiplex PCR. The table lists roughly 2.2 million clones, under 95% of them singletons. Looked up from germline, CDR1 is SGHAT and CDR2 is FQNNGV. V was shortened by 2 bases and J by 6 bases, with 8 bases between the two germline ends. This CDR3 region has 13 residues. The J gene is TRBJ1-5, the V gene TRBV11-2, with D unclear. This TCR derives from a man between 18 and 35 years old in good health. Some clones in this sample may be carry-over from other donors' samples. The sequenced material came from naive CD4+ T cells from PBMCs. Subset denoted: CD45RA+ positively selected. The CDR3 region is CASSLISGQPQHF. The CDR3 bases are TGTGCCAGCAGCTTAATCAGCGGTCAGCCCCAGCATTTT.